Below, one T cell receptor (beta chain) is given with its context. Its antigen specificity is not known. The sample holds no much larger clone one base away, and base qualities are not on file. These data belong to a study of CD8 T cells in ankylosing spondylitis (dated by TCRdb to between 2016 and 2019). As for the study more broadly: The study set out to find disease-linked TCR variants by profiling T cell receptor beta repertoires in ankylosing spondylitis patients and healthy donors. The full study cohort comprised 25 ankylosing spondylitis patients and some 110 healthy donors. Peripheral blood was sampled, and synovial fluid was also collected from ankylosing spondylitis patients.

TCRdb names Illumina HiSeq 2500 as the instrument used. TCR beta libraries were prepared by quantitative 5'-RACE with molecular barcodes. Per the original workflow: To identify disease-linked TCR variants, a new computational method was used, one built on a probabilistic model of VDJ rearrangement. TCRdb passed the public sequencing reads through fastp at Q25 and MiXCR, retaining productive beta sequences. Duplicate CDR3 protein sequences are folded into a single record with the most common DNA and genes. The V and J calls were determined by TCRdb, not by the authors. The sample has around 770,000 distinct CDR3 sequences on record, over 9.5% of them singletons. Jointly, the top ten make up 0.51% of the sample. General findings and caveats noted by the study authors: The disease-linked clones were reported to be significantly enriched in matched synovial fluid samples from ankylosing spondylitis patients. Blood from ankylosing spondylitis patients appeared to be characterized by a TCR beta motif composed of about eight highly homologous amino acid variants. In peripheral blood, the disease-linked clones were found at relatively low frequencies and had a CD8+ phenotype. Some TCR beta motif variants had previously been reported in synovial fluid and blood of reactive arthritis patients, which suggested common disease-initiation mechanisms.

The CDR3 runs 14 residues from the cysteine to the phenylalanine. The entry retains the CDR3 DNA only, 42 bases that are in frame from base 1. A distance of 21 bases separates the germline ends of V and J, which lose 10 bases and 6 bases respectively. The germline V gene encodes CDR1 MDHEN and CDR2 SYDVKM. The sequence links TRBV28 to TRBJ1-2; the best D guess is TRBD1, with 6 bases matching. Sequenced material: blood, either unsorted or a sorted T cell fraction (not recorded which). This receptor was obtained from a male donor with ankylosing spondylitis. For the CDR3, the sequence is CATISIDRQNGYTF. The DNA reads TGTGCCACCATCTCCATTGACAGGCAAAATGGCTACACCTTC.